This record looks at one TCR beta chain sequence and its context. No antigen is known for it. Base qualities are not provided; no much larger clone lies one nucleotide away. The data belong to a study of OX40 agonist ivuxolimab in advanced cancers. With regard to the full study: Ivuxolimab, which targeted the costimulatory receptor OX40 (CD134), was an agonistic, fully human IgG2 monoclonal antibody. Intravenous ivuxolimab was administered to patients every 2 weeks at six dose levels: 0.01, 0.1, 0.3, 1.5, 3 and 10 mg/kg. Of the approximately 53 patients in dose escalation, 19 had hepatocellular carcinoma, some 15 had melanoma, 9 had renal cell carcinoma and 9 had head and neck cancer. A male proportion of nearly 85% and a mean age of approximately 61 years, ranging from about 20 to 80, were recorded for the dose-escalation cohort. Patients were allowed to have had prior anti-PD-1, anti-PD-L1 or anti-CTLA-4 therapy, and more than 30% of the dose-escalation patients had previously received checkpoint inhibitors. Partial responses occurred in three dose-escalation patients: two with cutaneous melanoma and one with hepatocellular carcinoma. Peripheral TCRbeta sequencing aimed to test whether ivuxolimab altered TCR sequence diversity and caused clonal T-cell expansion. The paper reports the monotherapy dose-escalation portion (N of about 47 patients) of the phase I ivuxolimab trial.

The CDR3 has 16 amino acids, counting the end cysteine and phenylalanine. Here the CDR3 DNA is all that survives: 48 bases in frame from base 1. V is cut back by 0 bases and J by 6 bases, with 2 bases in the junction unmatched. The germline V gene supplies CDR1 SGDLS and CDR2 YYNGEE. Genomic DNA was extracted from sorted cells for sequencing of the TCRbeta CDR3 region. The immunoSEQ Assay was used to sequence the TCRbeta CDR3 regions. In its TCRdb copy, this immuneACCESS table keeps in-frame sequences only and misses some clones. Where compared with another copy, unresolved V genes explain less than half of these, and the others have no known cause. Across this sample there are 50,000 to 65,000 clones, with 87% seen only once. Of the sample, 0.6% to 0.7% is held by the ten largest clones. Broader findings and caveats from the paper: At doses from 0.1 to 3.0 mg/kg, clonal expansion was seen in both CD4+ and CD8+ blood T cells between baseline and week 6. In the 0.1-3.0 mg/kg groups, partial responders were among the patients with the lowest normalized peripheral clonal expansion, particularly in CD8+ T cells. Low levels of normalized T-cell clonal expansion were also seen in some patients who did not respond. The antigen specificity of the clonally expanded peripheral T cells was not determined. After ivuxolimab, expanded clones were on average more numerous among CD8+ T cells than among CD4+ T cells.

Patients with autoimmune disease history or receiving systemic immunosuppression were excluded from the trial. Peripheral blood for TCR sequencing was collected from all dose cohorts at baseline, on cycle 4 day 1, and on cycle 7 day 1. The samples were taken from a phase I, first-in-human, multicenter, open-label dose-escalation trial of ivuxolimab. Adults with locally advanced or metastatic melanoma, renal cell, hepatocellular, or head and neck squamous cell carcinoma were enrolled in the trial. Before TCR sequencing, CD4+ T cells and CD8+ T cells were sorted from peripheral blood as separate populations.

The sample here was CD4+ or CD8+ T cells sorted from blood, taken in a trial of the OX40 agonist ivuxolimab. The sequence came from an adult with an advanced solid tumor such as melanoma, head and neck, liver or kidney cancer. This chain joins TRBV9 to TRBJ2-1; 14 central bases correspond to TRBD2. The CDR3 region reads CASSVEGLAGVNEQFF. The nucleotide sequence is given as TGTGCCAGCAGCGTAGAGGGACTAGCGGGAGTCAATGAGCAGTTCTTC.